Included here is one TCR beta chain sequence, with context. Its target is not known. Germline V lookup: CDR1 LNHNV, CDR2 YYDKDF (reference sequence). Losses at the gene ends were 2 bases for V and 5 bases for J; bases not matched to a gene: 5. This CDR3 contains 14 residues. These data originate in a study of T cell responses to AZD1222 COVID-19 vaccine. Whole-study results and caveats: CD4 TCRs covered the whole spike, strongest at regions 160-218 and 743-854. Two AZD1222 doses significantly raised spike-specific TCR breadth and depth over controls. Clonal diversity may have been underestimated, and the donors were mostly white British, with more females than males. Only six people who got AZD1222 tested seropositive at baseline.

Sequenced by immunoSEQ multiplex PCR; TCRdb stores in-frame clones only, minus some. Among over 70,000 clones listed, approximately 88% were seen once. V gene TRBV15 combines with J gene TRBJ2-5; 7 positions agree with TRBD1. The receptor was isolated from an adult in good health. The specimen was peripheral blood, collected on day 0 of AZD1222 vaccination. The CDR3 is CATSRNRGRETQYF. CDR3 nucleotides: TGTGCCACCAGCAGAAATAGGGGGCGGGAGACCCAGTACTTC.